This T cell receptor beta chain emerged from a study of glioma-infiltrating T cells (dated by TCRdb to the mid-2010s). With respect to the entire study: TCR alpha- and beta-chain repertoires were sequenced from glioma tissue, non-neoplastic brain tissue and matched peripheral blood mononuclear cells. To gauge divergence between tissue and blood T-cell populations, every tissue-infiltrating repertoire was compared against the peripheral blood repertoire from the same patient. The paired cohort was made up of three low-grade glioma patients, 8 or 9 primary glioblastoma patients and three non-glioma patients who contributed non-neoplastic brain tissue.

On this clonotype itself: It lacks a known antigen. No per-base quality is available; no much larger clone lies one base away.

Its CDR3 holds 14 amino acids, cysteine through phenylalanine. Of all the DNA, just the CDR3 is kept, 42 bases in frame from base 1. CDR1 and CDR2 are read off the germline V gene (reference sequence) as LGHDT and YNNKEL. Relative to germline, V is 0 bases shorter and J is 2 bases shorter, with 8 bases between their ends. The iRepertoire nested amplicon-rescue multiplex PCR (arm-PCR) platform was used to amplify TCR alpha and beta CDR3 regions from RNA. The input for one-step reverse transcription and amplification was roughly 95-450 ng of either tissue mRNA or PBMC total RNA. Following bead purification, Illumina adapters were added by a secondary multiplex PCR, and libraries between 200 and 400 bp were gel-purified. Libraries carried internal 6-nucleotide barcodes used for demultiplexing. Libraries were sequenced on an Illumina MiSeq with 2x220 or 2x250 nucleotide paired-end reads. As for the original processing: Paired reads were merged using FLASH 1.2.11 and were aligned to the GRCh37 human genome using BWA-MEM, after which TRA and TRB reads were extracted. V and J assignment used an IMGT-derived reference of cassette sequences and CDR3 motifs that included pseudogenes. Three-frame translation of reads was performed, and productive CDR3s were defined as those with a C...FGXG motif and no stop codons. Unique combinations of V-J cassette pair and CDR3 amino acid sequence were defined as clonotypes. Filtering of reads was based on Hamming distance, with the threshold set by the sequence error rate of each sample in mapped regions. TCRdb reanalyzed the raw reads on its own, using fastp at Q25 for trimming and MiXCR for clone calling, and kept in-frame beta chains. For every CDR3 protein sequence, its rows merge into one entry that carries the most common genes and DNA. These V and J calls rely on TCRdb rather than the paper's analysis. The sample table lists approximately 4,900 distinct CDR3 sequences, around 29% of them with a count of one. Clones ranked in the top ten supply less than 9.5% of the sample.

General conclusions and limits of the study: The group comparisons were based on small numbers of patients: three non-neoplastic, three low-grade glioma and eight glioblastoma patients. VJ-independent divergence between tissue and blood was below expectation in non-neoplastic patients but above expectation in all gliomas, especially low-grade gliomas. Very few CDR3 sequences were shared between tissue and blood, attributed to high CDR3 diversity and limited sampling.

In this chain, TRBV3-1 is recombined with TRBJ2-7; no confident D gene assignment can be made. This TCR derives from a human donor with low-grade glioma or glioblastoma, undergoing nonglioma brain surgery, or in good health (not recorded which). Sequencing input: glioma tissue, nonneoplastic brain tissue, or PBMCs (not recorded which). The CDR3 protein: CASSQDGGAYEQYF. The nucleotide sequence reads as follows: TGTGCCAGCAGCCAAGATGGCGGTGCCTACGAGCAGTACTTC.